This TCR beta chain was found in a study of T cell clones after liver transplantation. Study-level information: Tolerant meant at least one year fully off immunosuppression without liver enzymes above twice normal.

Assay: immunoSEQ multiplex PCR; the TCRdb copy retains only in-frame clones and omits some. The data contain about 33,000 clones, around 96% of them singletons. Notes on this clone: The antigen remains unidentified.

The CDR3 loop spans 15 amino acids. Trimming cost V 3 bases and J 2 bases; bases outside gene matches: 5. Germline-derived CDR1 and CDR2 are SEHNR and FQNEAQ (reference sequence). Study results and caveats: Circulating graft-donor-reactive CD4 TCRbeta sequences fell significantly post-transplant in most of the 8 subjects.

The clonotype was recovered from a human patient who received a liver transplant. The graft donor may account for some of the T cells. The chain recombines TRBV7-9 with TRBJ2-3; 7 bases align to TRBD1. The sequencing used CD8+ T cells from blood, collected 12 months after liver transplant. DNA for the CDR3: TGTGCCAGCAGCTTTCCGACAGGGCCCACAGATACGCAGTATTTT. This codes for CASSFPTGPTDTQYF.